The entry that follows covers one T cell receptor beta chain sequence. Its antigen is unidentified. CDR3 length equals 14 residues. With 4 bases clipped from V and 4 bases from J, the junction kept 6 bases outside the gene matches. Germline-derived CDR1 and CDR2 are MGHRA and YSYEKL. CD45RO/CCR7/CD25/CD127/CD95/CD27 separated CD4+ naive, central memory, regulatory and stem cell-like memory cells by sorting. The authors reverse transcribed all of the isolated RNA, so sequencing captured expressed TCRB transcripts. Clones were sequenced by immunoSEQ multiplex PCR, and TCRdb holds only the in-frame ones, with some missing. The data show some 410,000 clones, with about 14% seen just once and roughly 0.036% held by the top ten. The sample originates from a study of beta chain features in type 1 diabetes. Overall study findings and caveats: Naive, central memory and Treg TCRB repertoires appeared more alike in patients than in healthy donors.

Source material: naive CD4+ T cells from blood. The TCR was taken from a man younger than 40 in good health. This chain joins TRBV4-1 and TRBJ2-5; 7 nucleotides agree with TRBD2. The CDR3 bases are TGCGCCAGCAGCCCCCGTGTAGCGGGAGAGACCCAGTACTTC. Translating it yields CASSPRVAGETQYF.